This T cell receptor (beta chain) was observed in a study of shared clonotypes between healthy human individuals. Naive CD8 populations comprised CD45RO-negative cells positively selected for CCR7, excluding terminally differentiated effector memory CD45RA+ cells. The data were produced by immunoSEQ multiplex PCR, yet TCRdb's version contains in-frame clones alone and is incomplete. The sample has 2 million to 2.5 million clones, about 92% seen once. This CDR3 contains 14 residues. Germline V CDR1 and CDR2: SGHRS, YFSETQ. V was trimmed by 0 bases and J by 5 bases, leaving 12 bases between them. The sequenced sample consisted of naive CD8+ T cells from PBMCs. The source of this sequence is a man aged 18 to 29 in good health. Some clones in this sample may be carry-over from other donors' samples. The chain carries TRBV5-1 and TRBJ2-7; perhaps TRBD1 as D (5 bases). This CDR3 reads CASSLGGQGNEQYF. CDR3 nucleotides: TGCGCCAGCAGCTTGGGAGGCCAGGGTAACGAGCAGTACTTC.